The clone carrying this TCR beta chain was recorded a few times. These data belong to a study of T cell responses to AZD1222 COVID-19 vaccine. TCRdb keeps only in-frame clones here, not all; method: immunoSEQ multiplex PCR. The table has under 130,000 clones, 75% to 90% seen once. The CDR3 spans 14 residues. Per germline, CDR1 ENHRY and CDR2 SYGVKD. Trimming pared 4 bases from V and 2 bases from J, leaving 9 bases between. The origin of this receptor is an adult in good health. The rearrangement uses TRBV10-3 and TRBJ1-5; TRBD1 might be the D (6 bases). The input for sequencing was peripheral blood, taken on day 0 of AZD1222 vaccination. The CDR3 DNA reads as TGTGCCATCAGTGTACAGGGCGGCAATCAGCCCCAGCATTTT. Translation gives CAISVQGGNQPQHF.